This is a list of T cell receptor beta chains from one sample in a study of Graves' ophthalmopathy and Graves' hyperthyroidism. TCRdb called the multiplex PCR reads again in MiXCR, with one record for every CDR3 protein. Altogether approximately 1.2 million distinct CDR3 sequences are present, 35% to 40% being singletons, with the ten largest covering 8.5% to 14%. The sequencing input was peripheral blood or thyroid tissue (not recorded which). These receptors were collected from an adult man with Graves' hyperthyroidism. Both conserved end residues are part of each CDR3. Fields, in order: clone size, J gene, D gene, V gene, CDR3 protein, CDR3 DNA. The D gene is left open where the match is weak. Only part of the rows carry a size: once, few, many, or a class if the clone is expanded.

many,TRBJ2-7,-,TRBV5-1,CASSRDRSPYEQYF,TGCGCCAGCAGCCGTGACAGGTCCCCCTACGAGCAGTACTTC
-,TRBJ2-2,-,TRBV12-3/TRBV12-4,CASNTVNTGELFF,TGTGCCAGCAATACAGTGAACACCGGGGAGCTGTTTTTT
few,TRBJ2-5,-,TRBV9,CASSPPGTETQYF,TGTGCCAGCTCACCACCGGGGACGGAGACCCAGTACTTC
many,TRBJ2-6,TRBD1,TRBV7-8,CASSATGTGANVLTF,TGTGCCAGCAGCGCGACAGGGACTGGGGCCAACGTCCTGACTTTC
-,TRBJ2-5,-,TRBV20-1,CSARRQGGIIGEETQYF,TGCAGTGCTAGAAGACAGGGAGGTATTATTGGGGAAGAGACCCAGTACTTC
-,TRBJ2-2,-,TRBV6-6,CASSPNRGELFF,TGTGCCAGCAGTCCCAACAGGGGGGAGCTGTTTTTT
few,TRBJ1-1,-,TRBV9,CASSQAEDTEAFF,TGTGCCAGCAGCCAGGCCGAGGACACTGAAGCTTTCTTT
-,TRBJ2-2,-,TRBV12-3/TRBV12-4,CASWGAGVWTGELFF,TGTGCCAGCTGGGGGGCGGGGGTCTGGACCGGGGAGCTGTTTTTT
-,TRBJ2-7,-,TRBV7-9,CASSHAGSQQYF,TGTGCCAGCAGCCACGCGGGAAGTCAGCAGTACTTC
few,TRBJ1-4,-,TRBV5-1,CASSLLQVKEEKLFF,TGCGCCAGCAGCCTTTTACAGGTGAAGGAGGAAAAACTGTTTTTT
few,TRBJ2-5,TRBD2,TRBV9,CASSAGTSGGARETQYF,TGTGCCAGCAGCGCCGGGACTAGCGGGGGGGCCCGAGAGACCCAGTACTTC
-,TRBJ1-5,-,TRBV25-1,CASSLSRGAPTTGISQPQHF,TGTGCCAGCAGTCTCTCGAGGGGGGCGCCGACCACTGGCATTAGTCAGCCCCAGCATTTT
-,TRBJ1-5,-,TRBV9,CASPERGLPQHF,TGTGCCAGCCCCGAACGAGGTCTGCCCCAGCATTTT
-,TRBJ1-3,TRBD1,TRBV2,CASSTPGQAGNTIYF,TGTGCCAGCAGTACCCCGGGACAGGCCGGAAACACCATATATTTT
-,TRBJ1-6,TRBD1,TRBV11-2,CASRSGTGRLHF,TGTGCCAGCAGGTCTGGGACAGGCCGGCTCCACTTT
few,TRBJ1-5,TRBD1,TRBV4-1,CASSHRDRGGQPQHF,TGCGCCAGCAGCCACAGGGACAGGGGGGGTCAGCCCCAGCATTTT
many,TRBJ1-1,TRBD1,TRBV2,CASSDRQGVWENTEAFF,TGTGCCAGCAGTGATCGACAGGGGGTCTGGGAGAACACTGAAGCTTTCTTT
many,TRBJ1-1,-,TRBV7-6,CASSPRGVENTEAFF,TGTGCCAGCAGCCCAAGGGGGGTAGAGAACACTGAAGCTTTCTTT
-,TRBJ2-7,TRBD1,TRBV24-1,CATSATGTGYEQYF,TGTGCCACCAGTGCTACCGGGACAGGGTACGAGCAGTACTTC
-,TRBJ2-7,-,TRBV7-9,CASSLGQDGQPYF,TGTGCCAGCAGCTTAGGACAGGATGGTCAGCCGTACTTC
-,TRBJ2-7,-,TRBV7-9,CASSPGTRQYF,TGTGCCAGCAGCCCGGGGACCAGGCAGTACTTC
-,TRBJ2-5,TRBD1,TRBV15,CATSPRDRQGETQYF,TGTGCCACCAGCCCAAGGGACAGGCAAGGAGAGACCCAGTACTTC
-,TRBJ1-2,-,TRBV5-5,CARVEQGHGYTF,TGTGCTAGAGTAGAACAGGGCCATGGCTACACCTTC
few,TRBJ2-7,TRBD1,TRBV5-1,CASSLVTGTDYEQYF,TGCGCCAGCAGCTTGGTGACCGGGACAGACTACGAGCAGTACTTC
-,TRBJ2-7,TRBD2,TRBV20-1,CSAPRGERGSYEQYF,TGCAGTGCCCCCCGGGGGGAGCGGGGGTCCTACGAGCAGTACTTC
-,TRBJ2-6,-,TRBV25-1,CASSAQGGANVLTF,TGTGCCAGCAGTGCCCAGGGGGGGGCCAACGTCCTGACTTTC
-,TRBJ2-7,-,TRBV12-3/TRBV12-4,CASKPGHSYEQYF,TGTGCCAGCAAACCGGGACATTCCTACGAGCAGTACTTC
-,TRBJ1-1,-,TRBV6-6,CASRAQGITEAFF,TGTGCCAGCAGAGCACAGGGAATTACTGAAGCTTTCTTT
many,TRBJ1-4,-,TRBV20-1,CSARDSGRELEKLFF,TGCAGTGCTAGAGATTCGGGCAGGGAGTTGGAAAAACTGTTTTTT
-,TRBJ1-3,-,TRBV28,CASSLLVGAGNTIYF,TGTGCCAGCAGTTTACTAGTAGGGGCTGGAAACACCATATATTTT
-,TRBJ2-2,-,TRBV20-1,CSARDSYTGELFF,TGCAGTGCGCGGGACTCCTACACCGGGGAGCTGTTTTTT
-,TRBJ1-6,-,TRBV5-5,CASNSSYNSPLHF,TGTGCCAGCAACTCGTCCTATAATTCACCCCTCCACTTT
-,TRBJ1-5,-,TRBV29-1,CSANTGYQPQHF,TGCAGCGCGAACACAGGGTATCAGCCCCAGCATTTT
-,TRBJ2-6,-,TRBV29-1,CGVAGANVLTF,TGCGGAGTAGCTGGGGCCAACGTCCTGACTTTC
-,TRBJ1-1,TRBD1,TRBV30,CAYQDRGNTEAFF,TGTGCCTACCAAGACAGGGGGAACACTGAAGCTTTCTTT
many,TRBJ2-7,-,TRBV25-1,CASSERDHQYF,TGTGCCAGCAGTGAACGGGACCACCAGTACTTC
few,TRBJ2-5,TRBD2,TRBV4-3,CASSQGLAGGGETQYF,TGCGCCAGCAGCCAAGGTTTAGCGGGAGGGGGAGAGACCCAGTACTTC
-,TRBJ1-6,-,TRBV3-1,CASADSYNSPLHF,TGTGCCAGCGCGGACAGCTATAATTCACCCCTCCACTTT
-,TRBJ2-5,TRBD1,TRBV7-2,CASSQQDRDFETRYF,TGTGCCAGCAGCCAACAGGACAGGGACTTTGAGACCCGGTACTTC
-,TRBJ2-7,TRBD2,TRBV11-2,CASSLVLAGSAYEQYF,TGTGCCAGCAGTTTAGTACTAGCGGGATCAGCCTACGAGCAGTACTTC
-,TRBJ2-5,TRBD2,TRBV7-2,CASSLTGGAAQYF,TGTGCCAGCAGCTTAACGGGAGGGGCGGCCCAGTACTTC
-,TRBJ2-1,-,TRBV20-1,CSAIRGANEQFF,TGCAGTGCTATCCGCGGGGCGAATGAGCAGTTCTTC